This passage covers 16 T cell receptor beta chains from one sample sequenced in a study of cytomegalovirus exposure and HLA in healthy donors. PCR employed 60 Vbeta and 13 Jbeta primers. Method: immunoSEQ multiplex PCR; TCRdb's copy keeps in-frame clones and lacks some. Here the sample spans approximately 190,000 clones, 84% being singletons. Sequencing was done on a sample of PBMCs. Receptor source: a boy aged 5-17 years in good health and CMV-seronegative.

J is TRBJ2-5 and V is TRBV5-1, with D perhaps matching TRBD2 (5 bases). TRBJ2-7 matches the DNA end more closely, so the J call is doubtful. The CDR3 is 15 amino acids. Germline V gives CDR1 SGHRS, CDR2 YFSETQ. CDR3 nucleotide sequence: TGCGCCAGCAGCCCGCGAGGGAGCTTAGCCTACGAGCAGTACTTC. Translating it yields CASSPRGSLAYEQYF.

This chain joins TRBV30 and TRBJ2-7, with 7 bases lining up with TRBD1. Germline assignment: CDR1 GTSNPN and CDR2 SVGIG (reference sequence). With 5 bases clipped from V and 5 bases from J, the junction kept 3 bases outside the gene matches. This CDR3 contains 11 residues. CDR3 nucleotides: TGTGCCTGGGGAACAGGGGACGAGCAGTACTTC. Protein sequence: CAWGTGDEQYF.

The chain recombines TRBV6-5 with TRBJ2-7, with 7 bases aligning to TRBD1. Germline V lookup: CDR1 MNHEY, CDR2 SVGAGI. The CDR3 consists of 12 residues. V shed 6 bases, J shed 6 bases, and the junction held 5 bases outside the gene matches. CDR3 amino acids: CASSYRGAEQYF. In nucleotides, the CDR3 is TGTGCCAGCAGCTACAGGGGTGCCGAGCAGTACTTC.

The chain couples TRBV6-1 to TRBJ1-5; possible D gene TRBD1, 5 bases. This CDR3 is built from 15 residues. V gave up 7 bases and J gave up 3 bases, with 16 bases separating them. Germline V gene data show CDR1 as MNHNS and CDR2 as SASEGT. The CDR3 coding sequence is TGTGCCAGCATAGAAAACCAGGGACTCAATCAGCCCCAGCATTTT. It translates to CASIENQGLNQPQHF.

The chain couples TRBV7-9 to TRBJ2-3, with D perhaps TRBD1 (5 bases). V shed 5 bases and J shed 4 bases, with 16 bases lying between them. This CDR3 spans 15 amino acids. Germline V lookup: CDR1 SEHNR, CDR2 FQNEAQ (reference sequence). CDR3 sequence reads: CASSALRSRADTQYF. The CDR3 DNA follows: TGTGCCAGCAGCGCCCTCCGGTCCAGGGCAGATACGCAGTATTTT.

The chain is built from TRBV6-1 and TRBJ1-2, with 9 nucleotides matching TRBD1. CDR3 length equals 15 residues. The V gene end was trimmed by 7 bases and the J gene end by 2 bases; junction bases not matched to a gene: 8. Per the germline V gene, CDR1 is MNHNS and CDR2 is SASEGT. DNA for the CDR3: TGTGCCAGCACTCTAACAGACAGGGGGAACTATGGCTACACCTTC. This sequence encodes CASTLTDRGNYGYTF.

This chain uses TRBV7-2 with TRBJ1-1; TRBD1 might be the D (5 bases). Germline V gives CDR1 SGHTA, CDR2 FQGNSA. CDR3 length: 14 amino acids. Trimming pared 2 bases from V and 1 base from J, leaving 8 bases between. The CDR3: CASSLPGSNTEAFF. In DNA, the CDR3 is TGTGCCAGCAGCTTACCAGGGTCGAACACTGAAGCTTTCTTT.

This clone appeared a single time. The chain combines TRBV4-1 with TRBJ2-7, with D possibly matching TRBD1 (5 bases). Germline-derived CDR1 and CDR2 are MGHRA and YSYEKL. The CDR3 is made up of 14 amino acids. The V and J ends lost 4 bases and 2 bases respectively, with 12 bases between them. CDR3 in amino acids: CASSPGVGAYEQYF. As DNA, the CDR3 is TGCGCCAGCAGCCCCGGCGTAGGGGCCTACGAGCAGTACTTC.

This clone appeared a few times. The chain uses TRBV6-1 and TRBJ2-1, with 8 bases fitting TRBD1. The CDR3 has 15 amino acids. CDR1 is MNHNS and CDR2 is SASEGT in the germline V gene. J gave up 4 bases and V 5 bases, and 7 bases lay outside the gene matches. The CDR3 sequence: CASSPQGDLYNEQFF. Here the CDR3 DNA reads TGTGCCAGCAGTCCACAGGGGGACTTGTACAATGAGCAGTTCTTC.

Only one count was recorded for this clone. This chain connects TRBV14 to TRBJ2-1; TRBD1 agrees at 8 bases. Germline V CDR1 and CDR2: SGHDN, FVKESK. The CDR3 runs 16 residues. The V and J ends lost 0 bases and 7 bases, in that order; junction bases with no gene match: 8. CDR3 coding DNA: TGTGCCAGCAGCCAAGATGGAGGACAGGGAACGAATGAGCAGTTCTTC. The encoded protein is CASSQDGGQGTNEQFF.

This chain uses TRBV19 with TRBJ1-1; TRBD1 agrees at 9 bases. V lost 5 bases, J lost 5 bases, and 12 bases stayed unmatched. Germline-derived CDR1 and CDR2 are LNHDA and SQIVND (reference sequence). CDR3 length: 16 residues. CDR3 nucleotides: TGTGCCAGTAGTGTGGACAGGGGCGGGGTAGATACTGAAGCTTTCTTT. Protein product: CASSVDRGGVDTEAFF.

The CDR3 coding sequence is TGCGCCAGCAGCCAAGAATCAAGGGACAGGGGGTACAATGAGCAGTTCTTC. Encoded protein: CASSQESRDRGYNEQFF. The genes are TRBV4-1 and TRBJ2-1, with 11 positions matching TRBD1. V was clipped by 0 bases and J by 4 bases; unmatched bases: 5. Germline V gene sequence: CDR1 MGHRA, CDR2 YSYEKL. The length of the CDR3 is 17 residues.

In this sample, this clone turned up a few times. The V call is TRBV7-2, the J call TRBJ2-3; 12 nucleotides match TRBD2. Germline V gene data show CDR1 as SGHTA and CDR2 as FQGNSA. The CDR3 length is 17 residues. Trimming removed 1 base from V and 5 bases from J; junction bases left unmatched: 7. The CDR3 here is CASSLVPSGRVGDTQYF. The CDR3 DNA is TGTGCCAGCAGCTTAGTCCCTAGCGGGAGGGTCGGAGATACGCAGTATTTT.

This clone was recorded only once. CDR3 sequence (DNA): TGTGCCAGCAGTTACTCGTGGACAGGGAACGAGCAGTACTTC. It codes for CASSYSWTGNEQYF. The chain links TRBV6-6 to TRBJ2-7; TRBD1 matches 8 bases. V lost 0 bases to trimming and J lost 5 bases; unmatched junction nucleotides: 3. There are 14 residues in the CDR3. Germline CDR1 reads MNHNY; CDR2 reads SVGAGI (reference sequence).

In its sample, this clone was seen once. The chain joins TRBV6-1 to TRBJ2-7; 7 bases map to TRBD1. V gave up 6 bases and J gave up 2 bases; unmatched junction bases: 1. Germline assignment: CDR1 MNHNS and CDR2 SASEGT. The CDR3 extends over 12 amino acids. The CDR3 protein is CASSGTAYEQYF. CDR3 coding DNA: TGTGCCAGCAGCGGGACAGCCTACGAGCAGTACTTC.

This clone has only a few counts. The rearrangement uses TRBV6-1 and TRBJ1-1; D call uncertain. V lost 8 bases and J lost 0, with 16 bases in between. The CDR3 spans 15 residues. The germline V gene has CDR1 MNHNS and CDR2 SASEGT. As DNA, the CDR3 is TGTGCCAGCGCCGGTCAGGCCGGTATGAACACTGAAGCTTTCTTT. Protein sequence: CASAGQAGMNTEAFF.